Reported below is one TCR beta chain. The target of this receptor is not known. No clone much larger than this one lies a single base away; base qualities are absent. The data are from a study of blood T cells in healthy people across ages (dated by TCRdb to 2013 to 2016). Broadly, across the study: In model experiments, roughly one uniquely barcoded TCR beta cDNA molecule per two T cells was captured by template switching. To avoid experimental bias, donors of different ages were randomly spread across the sequencing lanes. The donors were split into four age groups: young (average 16 years), middle-aged (39), aged (approximately 60) and long-lived (under 90). To track age-related changes in TCR beta repertoire diversity, the study relied on deep sequencing normalized with unique cDNA molecular identifiers. For two donors (one aged 18 to 29 and one aged 80 or older), the study analyzed two additional independent replicas of 1 million unique cDNA reads from the same blood draw. General findings and caveats noted by the study authors: Because the CMV infection status of the donors was unknown, age-related changes in expanded clonotypes may potentially have been confounded. Compared with the aged group, more naive CD4+ T cells, fewer expanded clones and increased TCR diversity were shown by the long-lived group, suggesting age selection. As age increased, observed TCR beta diversity per million T cells dropped in a roughly linear way, and a significant reduction was already evident by age 40. Observed TCR beta diversity correlated strongly with the percentage of naive T cells measured by flow cytometry. Since profiling was done on bulk unsorted PBMCs, naive and antigen-experienced compartments could not be conclusively compared. Estimates of total diversity from one million sequenced T cells were regarded as lower bounds and underestimates.

The library was prepared using 5' RACE. Sequenced on an Illumina HiSeq 2500. A second roughly 6 to 11 cycle PCR used a sample-barcoded 5' primer and a J-beta primer mix. A template-switch 5' adaptor carrying 12 random nucleotides introduced a unique molecular identifier onto each TCR beta cDNA molecule. At least 3 million CDR3-containing paired-end reads were obtained from each sample. First-strand cDNA synthesis was performed from all RNA using the Mint cDNA synthesis kit, with priming by a TRBC-specific oligonucleotide. After uracil-DNA glycosylase treatment, a first 18-cycle PCR used universal primers M1SS and BC2_uni_R on all cDNA. In the source study's methods: For normalization, 1 million high-quality reads were randomly selected from each sample, with every read carrying a distinct molecular identifier. Instead of being binned into consensus sequences, reads with shared molecular identifiers were discarded. MiTCR, with a Q25 quality threshold and the strictest error-elimination algorithm, was used for CDR3 identification, clonotype clustering and error correction. Lower-bound total TCR beta diversity was estimated with a nonparametric unseen species model using Euler transformation. TCRdb reprocessed the public reads (quality trimming at Q25 with fastp, clone calling with MiXCR) and kept in-frame beta chains. Each CDR3 protein gets just one entry, which takes the most common genes and DNA from the rows behind it. TCRdb's processing, not the study's, gives the V and J calls here. The sample table shows 1.5 million to 2 million distinct CDR3 sequences, and roughly 27% are seen once. The ten largest clones capture more than 6% of the sample.

The donors were roughly 40 Caucasian individuals from Russia, aged about 6 to 95 years, who were systemically healthy. Each donor gave ten milliliters of peripheral blood, collected into EDTA-treated Vacutainer tubes. Ficoll-Paque density-gradient centrifugation was used to isolate PBMCs, with at least 7 million per sample. Total RNA, at least 5 micrograms per sample, was extracted from PBMCs with Trizol reagent. For every donor, an aliquot of PBMCs went through flow cytometry to measure the percentages of naive CD45RAhigh/CD27high T cells. V and J are trimmed by 0 bases and 2 bases, and the gene matches miss 5 bases of the junction. For CDR1 and CDR2, the germline V gene lists LGHNA and YNFKEQ. From the cysteine up to the phenylalanine, the CDR3 has a length of 17 residues. Only the CDR3 region is kept as DNA, spanning 51 bases read in frame from base 1.

Sequencing input: blood. The receptor's source is a woman aged 25 to 45 in good health. The rearrangement combines TRBV4-2 with TRBJ2-3; 10 middle bases align to TRBD2. The bases read TGTGCCAGCAGCCAAGATGCTAGCGGGGGCCTCACAGATACGCAGTATTTT. Translated, it gives CASSQDASGGLTDTQYF.